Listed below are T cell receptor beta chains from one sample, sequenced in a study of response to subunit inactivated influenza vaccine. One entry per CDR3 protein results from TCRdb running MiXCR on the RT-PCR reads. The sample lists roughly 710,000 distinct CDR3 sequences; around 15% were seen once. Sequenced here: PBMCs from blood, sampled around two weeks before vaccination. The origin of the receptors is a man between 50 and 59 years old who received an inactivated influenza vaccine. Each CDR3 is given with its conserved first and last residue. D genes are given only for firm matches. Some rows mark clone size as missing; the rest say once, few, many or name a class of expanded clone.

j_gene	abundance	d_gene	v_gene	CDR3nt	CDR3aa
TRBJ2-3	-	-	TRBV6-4	TGTGCCAGCGGGGGAACTAGCACAGATACGCAGTATTTT	CASGGTSTDTQYF
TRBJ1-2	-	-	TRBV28	TGTGCCAGCCTGGGGGCAGCCAACTATGGCTACACCTTC	CASLGAANYGYTF
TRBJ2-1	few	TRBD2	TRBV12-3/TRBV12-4	TGTGCCAGCAGTCCAATTGGACTAGCGGGGAATTATGAGCAGTTCTTC	CASSPIGLAGNYEQFF
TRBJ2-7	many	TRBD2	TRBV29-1	TGCAGCGTTGGGCTAGCGGGAGGGGGCGAGCAGTACTTC	CSVGLAGGGEQYF
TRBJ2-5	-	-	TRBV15	TGTGCCACCACTCCGGGGGCTAAAGAGACCCAGTACTTC	CATTPGAKETQYF
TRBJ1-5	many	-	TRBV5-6	TGTGCCAGCAGCTTTTCCCGGTGGGGTGGCGTAGCTAGCAATCAGCCCCAGCATTTT	CASSFSRWGGVASNQPQHF
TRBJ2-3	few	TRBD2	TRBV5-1	TGCGCCAGCAGCTTGGGTGGGACTAGCGGCACAGATACGCAGTATTTT	CASSLGGTSGTDTQYF
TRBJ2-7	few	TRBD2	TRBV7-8	TGTGCCAGCAGCTTTGCATCACTAGCGGGAGGGTCCTTGGAGCAGTACTTC	CASSFASLAGGSLEQYF
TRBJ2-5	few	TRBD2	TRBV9	TGTGCCAGCAGCGCCGGGACTAGCGGAGCGTACCAAGAGACCCAGTACTTC	CASSAGTSGAYQETQYF
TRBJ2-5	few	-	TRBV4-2	TGTGCCAGCAGCCAAGAGGTTCAGGGAGAGACCCAGTACTTC	CASSQEVQGETQYF
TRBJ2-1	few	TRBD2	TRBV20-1	TGCAGTGCTACGGGACTAGCGGGAGTTAATGAGCAGTTCTTC	CSATGLAGVNEQFF
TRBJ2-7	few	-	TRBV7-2	TGTGCCAGCAGTAATGGGACGGTCTACGAGCAGTACTTC	CASSNGTVYEQYF
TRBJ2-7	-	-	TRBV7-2	TGTGCCAGCACCCCTACCCTAGGCCCGAGCTCCTACGAGCAGTACTTC	CASTPTLGPSSYEQYF
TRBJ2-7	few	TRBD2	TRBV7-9	TGTGCCAGCAGCTTGAGCGGGAGATACAACGAGCAGTACTTC	CASSLSGRYNEQYF
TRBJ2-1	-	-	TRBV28	TGTGCCAGCAGTTTTTGGAATGAGCAGTTCTTC	CASSFWNEQFF
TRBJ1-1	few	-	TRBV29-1	TGCAGCGTTGACCCCGGGACCCTGGTCCCTGAAGCTTTCTTT	CSVDPGTLVPEAFF
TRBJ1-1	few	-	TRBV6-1	TGTGCCAGCAGCCTCCGACGGGGGAACACTGAAGCTTTCTTT	CASSLRRGNTEAFF
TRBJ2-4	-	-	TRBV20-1	TGCAGTGCGCAGGCGGCAGGAGGGGCCATAGCCAAAAACATTCAGTACTTC	CSAQAAGGAIAKNIQYF
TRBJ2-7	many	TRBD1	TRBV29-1	TGCAGCGTCTCCGGGACAGCCGTTGGGAAGCAGTACTTC	CSVSGTAVGKQYF
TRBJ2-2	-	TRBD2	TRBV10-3	TGTGCCATCAGTGACCAAGCGGGAGGGAGTACCGGGGAGCTGTTTTTT	CAISDQAGGSTGELFF
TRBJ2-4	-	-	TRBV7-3	TGTGCCAGCAGCTTAGAGAGTTCAGGGAGGAACATTCAGTACTTC	CASSLESSGRNIQYF
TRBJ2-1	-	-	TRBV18	TGTGCCAGCTCACCGGGACTGCGGGGGCGCCGGATGAATGAGCAGTTCTTC	CASSPGLRGRRMNEQFF
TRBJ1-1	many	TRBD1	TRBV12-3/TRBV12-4	TGTGCCAGCAGTTCTGCCCTGACAGGGGGTGCTGAAGCTTTCTTT	CASSSALTGGAEAFF
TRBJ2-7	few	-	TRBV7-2	TGTGCCAGCAGCTTAGTCGGGACGGCCTACTACGAGCAGTACTTC	CASSLVGTAYYEQYF
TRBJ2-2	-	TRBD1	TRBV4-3	TGCGCCAGCAGCCGAGGACAGGGATGGACCGGGGAGCTGTTTTTT	CASSRGQGWTGELFF
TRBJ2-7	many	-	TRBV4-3	TGCGCCAGCAGCCAAGAGGCGCAGGGGTACTCCTACGAGCAGTACTTC	CASSQEAQGYSYEQYF
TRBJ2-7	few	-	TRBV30	TGTGCCTGGAGTGGCGACACAGACTACGAGCAGTACTTC	CAWSGDTDYEQYF
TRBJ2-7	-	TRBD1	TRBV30	TGTGCCTGGAGTGGGACAGGGTACTACGAGCAGTACTTC	CAWSGTGYYEQYF
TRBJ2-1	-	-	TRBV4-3	TGCGCCAGCAGCCCCGGGTCGAGGGGATACAATGAGCAGTTCTTC	CASSPGSRGYNEQFF
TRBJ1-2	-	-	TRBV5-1	TGCGCCAGCAGCTTAGCACCGGGGGGCTATGGCTACACCTTC	CASSLAPGGYGYTF
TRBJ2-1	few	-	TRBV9	TGTGCCAGCAGCGTAGTCGGTGCCGCGCAGTTCTTC	CASSVVGAAQFF
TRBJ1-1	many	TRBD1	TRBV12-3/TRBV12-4	TGTGCCAGCACCCCCCTGACAGGGGCGAAGACTGAAGCTTTCTTT	CASTPLTGAKTEAFF
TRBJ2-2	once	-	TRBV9	TGTGCCAGCAGCCCTCTGGGGGCAGACACCGGGGAGCTGTTTTTT	CASSPLGADTGELFF
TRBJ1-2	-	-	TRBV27	TGTGCCAGCAGCCAAAGAACAGGGACGGGCTACACCTTC	CASSQRTGTGYTF